The clone carrying this T cell receptor (beta chain) has at least ten counts. The antigen is not known. This record comes from a study of early T cells in non-severe SARS-CoV-2 infection. Study-wide background: Sequencing targeted bulk RNA from unsorted whole blood, leaving chains unpaired.

Each cDNA molecule carried a unique molecular identifier. A single record per CDR3 protein comes from TCRdb applying MiXCR to the 5' RACE reads. The data hold roughly 120,000 distinct CDR3 sequences, with around 14% observed a single time. V lost 0 bases and J lost 10, with 10 bases in between. Germline lookup yields CDR1 LGHDT and CDR2 YNNKEL (reference sequence). The CDR3 length is 13 residues. Findings and limits, study-wide: Sequences matched to VDJdb favored anti-spike CD8 responses, while private and CD4 specificities were missed.

The sequencing sample was made of whole blood. This sequence was found in an adult who was a healthcare worker with PCR-confirmed SARS-CoV-2 infection or an uninfected control (not recorded which). The chain is built from TRBV3-1 and TRBJ2-1; D gene uncertain. Written as DNA, the CDR3 is TGTGCCAGCAGCCAAGATTTGGGTACAGAGCAGTTCTTC. This codes for CASSQDLGTEQFF.